This T cell receptor beta chain is drawn from a study of cytotoxic CD8 clonotypes in ibrutinib-treated CLL. Repertoires were generated with immunoSEQ multiplex PCR, while TCRdb's copy carries only in-frame clones and drops some. The data show 250,000 to 350,000 clones, 76% seen once. This CDR3 contains 12 residues. Trimming cost V 4 bases and J 13 bases; bases outside gene matches: 7. Germline CDR1 SGHKS, CDR2 YYEKEE (reference sequence). The sample here was PBMCs, taken at disease progression, from a patient treated with ibrutinib. This receptor was taken from a human donor with chronic lymphocytic leukemia. The rearrangement links TRBV5-5 to TRBJ1-2; TRBD1 aligns across 10 bases. Here the CDR3 reads CASSRGTGVCTF. CDR3 in DNA: TGTGCCAGCAGCCGCGGGACAGGGGTTTGCACCTTC.